This T cell receptor beta chain is from a study of blood T cells in healthy people across ages. Combining a sample-barcoded 5' primer with a J-beta primer mix, a second PCR ran for roughly 7 to 12 cycles. TCRdb reprocessed the 5' RACE reads via MiXCR and lists one record per CDR3 protein. The data contain some 1,500,000 distinct CDR3 sequences, approximately 42% of them seen just once; the ten biggest clones take up about 4%. Germline CDR1 is DFQATT and CDR2 is SNEGSKA (reference sequence). The CDR3 is made up of 15 amino acids. This clonotype was picked up a small number of times. The receptor was isolated from a woman aged 18-35 years in good health. The chain couples TRBV20-1 to TRBJ2-7; the match to TRBD2 covers 9 bases. The J call is uncertain, as TRBJ2-5 better fits the DNA end. Input material: blood. CDR3 amino acids: CSARGDSGSMKTQYF. The CDR3 DNA sequence: TGCAGTGCCCGGGGGGATAGCGGGAGTATGAAGACCCAGTACTTC.